This paragraph covers one T cell receptor beta chain sequence. Its antigen is not known. This entry is derived from a study of cytomegalovirus exposure and HLA in healthy donors. 13 Jbeta primers and 60 Vbeta primers were used for the PCR. Assay used: immunoSEQ multiplex PCR; TCRdb lists only in-frame clones, some missing. The data contain 150,000 to 250,000 clones, approximately 79% of them singletons. The germline V gene has CDR1 SQVTM and CDR2 ANQGSEA. V shed 5 bases and J 6 bases; nucleotides not matched to a gene: 3. CDR3 size: 11 residues. Findings and caveats of the study: Evidence from a later analysis indicated that most CMV-associated TCR beta chains looked HLA-restricted. The authors later found TCR association rates varying by HLA locus, with DRB1 most and HLA-C fewest. Fewer than 200 TCR beta chains were listed as cytomegalovirus-associated.

This sequence was found in a woman in her 30s in good health and CMV-seropositive. The chain joins TRBV29-1 to TRBJ1-2, with TRBD1 matching over 7 bases. The material sequenced was PBMCs. The CDR3 DNA reads TGCAGCGTTCACAGGGGACATGGCTACACCTTC. Its translation: CSVHRGHGYTF.